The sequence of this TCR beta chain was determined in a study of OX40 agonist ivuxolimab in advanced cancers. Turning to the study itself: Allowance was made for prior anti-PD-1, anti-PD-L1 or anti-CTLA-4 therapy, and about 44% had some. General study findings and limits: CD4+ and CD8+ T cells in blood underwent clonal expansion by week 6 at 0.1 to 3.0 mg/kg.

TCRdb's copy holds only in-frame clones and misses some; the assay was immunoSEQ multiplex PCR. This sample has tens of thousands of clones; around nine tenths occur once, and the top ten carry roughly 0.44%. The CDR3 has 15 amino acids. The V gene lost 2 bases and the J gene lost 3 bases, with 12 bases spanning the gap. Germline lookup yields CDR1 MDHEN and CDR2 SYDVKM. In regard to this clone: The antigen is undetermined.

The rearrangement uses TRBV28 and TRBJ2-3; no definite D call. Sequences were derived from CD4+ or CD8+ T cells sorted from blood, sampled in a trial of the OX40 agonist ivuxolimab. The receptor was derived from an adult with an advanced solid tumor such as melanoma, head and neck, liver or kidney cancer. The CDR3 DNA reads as TGTGCCAGCAGTTTAGGGGTCAGACGAACAGATACGCAGTATTTT. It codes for CASSLGVRRTDTQYF.